The rows below give T cell receptor beta chains drawn from one sample of a study of shared clonotypes between healthy human individuals. Profiled with immunoSEQ multiplex PCR; TCRdb holds only in-frame clones, not every one. The sample lists about 120,000 clones, about 70% occurring once. The sequencing sample was made of memory CD8+ T cells sorted from blood. These receptors were collected from a woman between 25 and 40 years old in good health. CDR3s include the opening cysteine and the closing phenylalanine or tryptophan. D genes are given only for firm matches. Clone size is given for some rows only: seen once, a few or many times, or a class if the clone is expanded.

D gene	J gene	clone size	V gene	CDR3 DNA	CDR3 protein
TRBD2	TRBJ2-3	-	TRBV7-6	TGTGCCAGCAGCTTAGACGGGAGCCTAGCGGGGGGCACGCAGTATTTT	CASSLDGSLAGGTQYF
-	TRBJ1-1	-	TRBV7-9	TGTGCCAGCAGCGGAGGGACAAAGAAAGCTTTCTTT	CASSGGTKKAFF
TRBD2	TRBJ2-3	-	TRBV7-9	TGTGCCAGCAGCTCTCCGCGGGGGGTACAGCACTATACGCAGTATTTT	CASSSPRGVQHYTQYF
TRBD2	TRBJ2-3	many	TRBV4-2	TGTGCCAGCAGCCAACGGGAGGGGGACACAGATACGCAGTATTTT	CASSQREGDTDTQYF
TRBD2	TRBJ2-1	many	TRBV13	TGTGCCAGCAGCTTTCTTAGCGGGAGGGCCGAGGATGAGCAGTTCTTC	CASSFLSGRAEDEQFF
-	TRBJ1-4	-	TRBV7-9	TGTGCCAGCAGCTTAGTTGCCGTGGCAGGGATTGAAAAACTGTTTTTT	CASSLVAVAGIEKLFF
-	TRBJ2-3	few	TRBV7-2	TGTGCCTCTAGCGCATACTTAAGCACAGATACGCAGTATTTT	CASSAYLSTDTQYF
-	TRBJ1-5	few	TRBV28	TGTGCCAGCAGTCCTGGCGTGGGGCCCCAGCATTTT	CASSPGVGPQHF
-	TRBJ2-7	-	TRBV7-2	TGTGCCAGCAGCGAATATATTCGGGACGAGCAGTACTTC	CASSEYIRDEQYF
-	TRBJ2-3	few	TRBV27	TGTGCCAGCAGTTCCCACTCTCTAGGGGATACGCAGTATTTT	CASSSHSLGDTQYF
TRBD1	TRBJ2-2	-	TRBV19	TGTGCCAGTAGTTGGGACAGCACCGGGGAGCTGTTTTTT	CASSWDSTGELFF
-	TRBJ2-2	-	TRBV7-9	TGTGCCAGCAGCTTATCAGGGATGGGCACCGGGGAGCTGTTTTTT	CASSLSGMGTGELFF
TRBD2	TRBJ2-7	-	TRBV10-1	TGCGCCAGCAGTGAGTCAACTAGCGGGAGCCTCAGGTGGTCCTACGAGCAGTACTTC	CASSESTSGSLRWSYEQYF
TRBD2	TRBJ2-3	-	TRBV7-8	TGTGCCAGCAGCCAAGGACTAGCGGGAGTCAGTACGCAGTATTTT	CASSQGLAGVSTQYF
TRBD1	TRBJ2-7	-	TRBV15	TGTGCCACCAGCAGAGATCCGGGACAGATTATAGAGCAGTACTTC	CATSRDPGQIIEQYF
-	TRBJ2-6	many	TRBV15	TGTGCCACCAGCAGAGTGACAGGATCTGGGGCCAACGTCCTGACTTTC	CATSRVTGSGANVLTF
-	TRBJ1-1	once	TRBV6-5	TGTGCCAGCAGTTTGAACCGGGGGGAAGCTTTCTTT	CASSLNRGEAFF
-	TRBJ1-4	-	TRBV19	TGTGCCAGTAGTACGAAGAGGGTTAGGGAAAAACTGTTTTTT	CASSTKRVREKLFF
-	TRBJ2-1	-	TRBV27	TGTGCCAGCAGTCCCTTCCTTTGGAGGGAAGATAAGGAGGATGAGCAGTTCTTC	CASSPFLWREDKEDEQFF
TRBD1	TRBJ2-7	-	TRBV10-3	TGTGCCATCAGACCGACAGGGGCTGGGGAGCAGTACTTC	CAIRPTGAGEQYF
-	TRBJ2-2	-	TRBV19	TGTGCCAGTAAGGGAGTCGCGAGCACCGGGGAGCTGTTTTTT	CASKGVASTGELFF
TRBD2	TRBJ2-5	-	TRBV27	TGTGCCAGCAGTTTGGGTCTAGCGGGAGGGGGGCAAGAGACCCAGTACTTC	CASSLGLAGGGQETQYF
-	TRBJ2-3	-	TRBV29-1	TGCAGCGTTGATACCCCCCCTGAGGGATCGGGTCTTTGGACAGATACGCAGTATTTT	CSVDTPPEGSGLWTDTQYF
-	TRBJ2-1	many	TRBV6-4	TGTGCCAGCAGTGAGAAGGATTCCTACAATGAGCAGTTCTTC	CASSEKDSYNEQFF
-	TRBJ2-7	-	TRBV25-1	TGTGCCAGCAGTGATAGAGCCGCCTACGAGCAGTACTTC	CASSDRAAYEQYF
TRBD1	TRBJ1-3	-	TRBV4-1	TGCGCCAGCAGCCAATACCCATTATCGACAGGGCGGGATTCTGGAAACACCATATATTTT	CASSQYPLSTGRDSGNTIYF
-	TRBJ2-1	-	TRBV28	TGTGCCAGCAGGGTTAGACGGGATGAGCAGTTCTTC	CASRVRRDEQFF
-	TRBJ1-3	many	TRBV30	TGTGCCTGGAGCCGAGGGGGCTCTGGAAACACCATATATTTT	CAWSRGGSGNTIYF
-	TRBJ2-7	-	TRBV7-8	TGTGCCAGCAGCACTCACCGCTACGAGCAGTACTTC	CASSTHRYEQYF